One sample yielded the 8 T cell receptor beta chains listed below, sequenced in a study of shared clonotypes between healthy human individuals. Only in-frame clones appear in the TCRdb table, and some are missing; sequencing was by immunoSEQ multiplex PCR. The table lists about 520,000 clones, more than 65% of them singletons. Sequencing was done on a sample of PBMCs. The receptor set was obtained from a woman aged 40 to 50 in good health. Some clones in this sample may be carry-over from other donors' samples.

The chain is built from TRBV6-6 and TRBJ1-2, with D perhaps TRBD1 (5 bases). Deletions cut 5 bases from V and 8 bases from J, with 12 bases between. The CDR3 contains 12 residues. Germline V gives CDR1 MNHNY, CDR2 SVGAGI (reference sequence). The CDR3 reads CASSPGTEGYTF. The CDR3 nucleotides read TGTGCCAGCAGTCCCGGGACCGAAGGCTACACCTTC.

V and J are TRBV6-1 and TRBJ2-6; D remains ambiguous. V dropped 6 bases and J dropped 0 bases, with 3 bases sitting between them. This CDR3 is 13 amino acids long. Per germline, CDR1 MNHNS and CDR2 SASEGT. In nucleotides, the CDR3 is TGTGCCAGCAGCAGCTCTGGGGCCAACGTCCTGACTTTC. Amino acids: CASSSSGANVLTF.

The sample holds a few counts of this clone. This sample includes further DNA sequences coding for the same CDR3. This sequence joins TRBV2 and TRBJ1-1; 7 nucleotides match TRBD1. With 6 bases clipped from V and 1 base from J, the junction kept 2 bases outside the gene matches. Germline V CDR1 and CDR2: SNHLY, FYNNEI. The CDR3 covers 13 residues. The CDR3 DNA sequence: TGTGCCAGCAGGGGGGACAGGAACACTGAAGCTTTCTTT. It yields the protein CASRGDRNTEAFF.

This chain uses TRBV6-5 with TRBJ1-5, with no clear D. CDR3 length equals 16 residues. The ends were cut back, 4 bases at V and 9 bases at J, with 22 bases in the middle. CDR1 is MNHEY and CDR2 is SVGAGI in the germline V gene. CDR3 nucleotides: TGTGCCAGCAGTTCCGTAATTCCGGGCCGCGAGAGGCCCCAGCATTTT. Encoded protein: CASSSVIPGRERPQHF.

The count of this clone is one. CDR3 sequence (DNA): TGTGCCTGGAGGGACGGGGGGTTCGGCTACACCTTC. Translation: CAWRDGGFGYTF. The chain uses TRBV30 and TRBJ1-2; TRBD1 might be the D (5 bases). V lost 3 bases to trimming and J lost 8 bases, with 13 bases between them. Germline loops: CDR1 GTSNPN, CDR2 SVGIG (reference sequence). CDR3 length equals 12 residues.

The chain couples TRBV9 to TRBJ2-1; D uncertain. V shed 0 bases and J shed 5 bases, with 3 bases lying between them. This CDR3 has 12 residues. Germline V lookup: CDR1 SGDLS, CDR2 YYNGEE. CDR3 residues: CASSVGHNEQFF. CDR3 sequence (DNA): TGTGCCAGCAGCGTAGGACACAATGAGCAGTTCTTC.

A note on this clone: This sequence is one base from a far larger clone and is likely a read error. Other DNA sequences in this specimen translate into the identical CDR3. This sequence joins TRBV30 and TRBJ2-2; TRBD1 might be the D (6 bases). The CDR3 is 12 amino acids. Germline assignment: CDR1 GTSNPN and CDR2 SVGIG (reference sequence). CDR3 sequence reads: CAWSWDTGELFF. Here the CDR3 DNA reads TGTGCCTGGTCGTGGGACACCGGGGAGCTATTTTTT.

This chain uses TRBV6-5 with TRBJ1-1; TRBD1 is a possible D gene (5 bases). The CDR3 spans 12 residues. CDR1 is MNHEY and CDR2 is SVGAGI in the germline V gene. V was cut by 6 bases and J by 6 bases, with 11 bases left in between. The CDR3 loop reads CASRQGWAEAFF. In DNA, the CDR3 is TGTGCCAGCAGGCAGGGATGGGCTGAAGCTTTCTTT.